These 9 T cell receptor beta chains originate from one sample sequenced in a study of Ad26.COV2.S vaccination and SARS-CoV-2 variants. Data came from immunoSEQ multiplex PCR; TCRdb stores just in-frame clones and leaves some out. The sample has roughly 380,000 clones, about nine tenths seen once. Treatment specified: roughly 18 received Ad26.COV2.S at low or high dose, single or two shots; roughly 5 received placebo; per-sample allocation not given. It was on day 63 after the first vaccine or placebo injection that samples were taken. Sample: peripheral blood, taken in a trial of Ad26.COV2.S vaccine versus placebo. The receptors shown here come from a person between 18 and 60 years old who received the Ad26.COV2.S COVID-19 vaccine or a placebo.

This clone was found a few times. At the DNA level, this CDR3 is encoded by other sequences in the same sample as well. CDR3 nucleotides: TGTGCCAGCAGCCTCAATTCTGGAAACACCATATATTTT. As protein: CASSLNSGNTIYF. The rearrangement joins TRBV5-4 to TRBJ1-3; D gene ambiguous. The CDR3 has 13 residues. CDR1 is SGHNT and CDR2 is YYREEE in the germline V gene (reference sequence). V lost 4 bases, J lost 1 base, and 6 bases lay in between.

This clone was seen only once. This chain joins TRBV14 and TRBJ1-1, with 7 bases aligning to TRBD1. Germline V gives CDR1 SGHDN, CDR2 FVKESK. This CDR3 is 15 amino acids long. V gave up 2 bases and J gave up 1 base; unmatched junction bases: 4. The DNA of the CDR3 is TGTGCCAGCAGCCAACCTACAGGGGCGAACACTGAAGCTTTCTTT. Residues: CASSQPTGANTEAFF.

V is TRBV14 and J is TRBJ1-6; 8 nucleotides agree with TRBD1. CDR1 and CDR2 (germline): SGHDN, FVKESK. V shed 1 base and J 7 bases; nucleotides not matched to a gene: 0. The CDR3 totals 14 residues. CDR3 loop: CASSQGQGNSPLHF. CDR3 coding DNA: TGTGCCAGCAGCCAAGGACAGGGGAATTCACCCCTCCACTTT. The whole variable domain, filled in from reference TRBV14 and TRBJ1-6, reads EAGVTQFPSHSVIEKGQTVTLRCDPISGHDNLYWYRRVMGKEIKFLLHFVKESKQDESGMPNNRFLAERTGGTYSTLKVQPAELEDSGVYFCASSQGQGNSPLHFGNGTRLTVT.

This chain joins TRBV7-8 and TRBJ2-6; maybe TRBD1 (5 bases). Trimming shortened V by 6 bases and J by 2 bases, and 14 bases separated the two germline ends. Germline values: CDR1 SGHVS, CDR2 FQNEAQ. This CDR3 has 16 residues. The CDR3 bases are TGTGCCAGCAGACCCCCGACAGTTGCTGGGGCCAACGTCCTGACTTTC. It translates to CASRPPTVAGANVLTF.

V gene TRBV5-1 combines with J gene TRBJ1-1; no clear D gene. CDR1 and CDR2 (germline): SGHRS, YFSETQ. The CDR3 has 9 residues. V shed 7 bases and J shed 7 bases, with 5 bases lying between them. In DNA, the CDR3 is TGCGCCAGCGCGGATGAAGCTTTCTTT. Translated: CASADEAFF.

This chain connects TRBV6-1 to TRBJ2-5; 15 bases match TRBD2. With 3 bases clipped from V and 5 bases from J, the junction kept 4 bases outside the gene matches. Germline CDR1 MNHNS, CDR2 SASEGT. CDR3 length: 16 amino acids. The CDR3 sequence is CASSEGLAGGLETQYF. The CDR3 DNA follows: TGTGCCAGCAGTGAGGGACTAGCGGGGGGCTTGGAGACCCAGTACTTC.

The chain carries TRBV5-1 and TRBJ2-5; D is undetermined. V lost 0 bases and J lost 0, with 6 bases in between. This CDR3 has 14 residues. Germline V gives CDR1 SGHRS, CDR2 YFSETQ. CDR3 coding DNA: TGCGCCAGCAGCTTGGTAACGTACCAAGAGACCCAGTACTTC. Encoded protein: CASSLVTYQETQYF. Combining the CDR3 with reference TRBV5-1 and TRBJ2-5 gives the whole variable domain KAGVTQTPRYLIKTRGQQVTLSCSPISGHRSVSWYQQTPGQGLQFLFEYFSETQRNKGNFPGRFSGRQFSNSRSEMNVSTLELGDSALYLCASSLVTYQETQYFGPGTRLLVL.

This clone was seen many times. The chain links TRBV12-3 or TRBV12-4 to TRBJ1-2, with unresolved D. Trimming pared 0 bases from V and 8 bases from J, leaving 10 bases between. This CDR3 has 13 amino acids. CDR3 region: CASSLALSGGYTF. The CDR3 DNA reads as TGTGCCAGCAGTTTAGCGTTGTCCGGCGGCTACACCTTC.

The chain carries TRBV6-5 and TRBJ1-1; no definite D call. Germline V gives CDR1 MNHEY, CDR2 SVGAGI. Trimming took off 0 bases at V and 2 bases at J, with 4 bases between the two ends. The CDR3 covers 13 residues. CDR3 sequence: CASSYSTNTEAFF. The CDR3 nucleotides are TGTGCCAGCAGTTACTCGACAAACACTGAAGCTTTCTTT.